This T cell receptor (beta chain) was obtained from a study of T cell clonality in common variable immunodeficiency. Points from the study as a whole: Reportedly, TCR beta sequences from common variable immunodeficiency showed fewer deletions and N-nucleotide insertions. Compared with controls, CVID subjects had fewer shared TCRbeta clones.

Germline CDR1 MNHNS, CDR2 SASEGT. The CDR3 extends over 17 amino acids. V lost 2 bases to trimming and J lost 3 bases; unmatched junction nucleotides: 10. The table lists this clone with a few counts. Its antigen remains unidentified. The read finishes 3 residues shy of the CDR3 end, and the germline J gene is used to complete it. Control and CVID samples contributed equal amounts of genomic DNA. Method: immunoSEQ multiplex PCR; TCRdb's copy keeps in-frame clones and lacks some. The sample includes about 26,000 clones, none of them occurring once. The sequence was collected from a human donor with common variable immunodeficiency. Sequenced input: peripheral blood mononuclear cells. This chain uses TRBV6-1 with TRBJ2-4; TRBD2 agrees at 7 bases. This chain's CDR3 is CASSEKRGTGYKNIQYF. The sequenced part of the CDR3 DNA is TGTGCCAGCAGTGAAAAGCGGGGAACAGGCTACAAAAACATT.